This T cell receptor (beta chain) was identified during a study of blood T cell repertoires in COVID-19. Clones were read by immunoSEQ multiplex PCR, and TCRdb kept only the in-frame ones, dropping some. The repertoire has 280,000 or so clones, around 87% of them found once; the top ten carry around 1.7%. This clone has a handful of counts. Germline CDR1 is KGHDR and CDR2 is SFDVKD. CDR3 length: 19 amino acids. V dropped 5 bases and J dropped 0; count of bases not matched to a gene: 13. The sequence derives from a woman under 30 with acute COVID-19. This rearrangement joins TRBV24-1 to TRBJ2-1; TRBD2 aligns across 9 bases. Sequencing used PBMCs or T cells enriched from blood (not recorded which). This CDR3 reads CATSGLAGNKGGSYNEQFF. The CDR3 DNA follows: TGTGCCACCAGTGGCCTAGCGGGAAACAAGGGGGGCTCCTACAATGAGCAGTTCTTC.